This T cell receptor (beta chain) was retrieved from a study of blood T cell repertoires in COVID-19 (TCRdb year 2020). Regarding the study in general: The collaborator samples originated in the United States, Italy and Spain and spanned the acute and convalescent phases of COVID-19. The material from the prospective study consisted of cDNA or gDNA derived from T cells, B-cell-depleted T cells, or PBMCs. Deeply sampled blood TCRbeta repertoires from subjects exposed to, actively infected with, or recovered from COVID-19 were included in the dataset. The repertoires were made available in a free public database intended to serve as a resource for research on the immune response to SARS-CoV-2. The samples were drawn from two sources: the first 160 participants of the ongoing ImmuneRACE study, and 1,200 or so subjects contributed by 6 global collaborators. A de-identified subject ID, COVID-19 status, age in years and sex were almost always included in the sample metadata. Where available, HLA class I and class II types were taken from metadata supplied by the sample provider and were not determined by assay-based typing.

In the case of this clone: Its antigen is currently not known. Base-call qualities are not available, and no considerably larger clone is one nucleotide away.

TCRbeta CDR3 regions were amplified from genomic DNA by means of the immunoSEQ Assay, a bias-controlled multiplex PCR. Processing in the source paper ran as follows. The number of nucleated cells in each sample was estimated by amplification of reference gene primers within the assay. Sequence reads were collapsed and filtered to measure the absolute abundance of every unique TCRbeta CDR3 rearrangement. For each sample, productive Simpson clonality was calculated as the square root of Simpson's diversity index over productive rearrangements. TCRdb's version of the immuneACCESS table is confined to in-frame rearrangements and falls short of the full clone set. An unresolved V gene accounts for under half of the shortfall where checked; the remainder is of unknown origin. The V and J calls and the clone size are those of that table, but D and trimming were determined from the DNA. Here the sample has about 51,000 clones; around 84% occur a single time. In total, the top ten clones hold over 3.5% of the sample.

The CDR3 contains 14 residues, cysteine and phenylalanine counted. Here the CDR3 DNA is all that survives: 42 bases in frame from base 1. The germline V gene provides CDR1 MGHRA and CDR2 YSYEKL. V drops 2 bases and J drops 8 bases, leaving 15 bases in between. Results the study describes overall, beyond this receptor: Clinical and demographic metadata were provided uncurated, with the amount varying by source and participant.

Whole blood was collected in K2EDTA tubes by collaborating institutions according to the institutions' own protocols. For TCRbeta analysis, collaborator samples were shipped as frozen whole blood, as isolated PBMCs, or as DNA extracted from either sample type. The clonotype was recovered from an elderly man with active COVID-19. Recombination connected TRBV4-1 to TRBJ1-2; TRBD1 is possibly the D segment (5 matching bases). The specimen sequenced was peripheral blood. The CDR3 protein is CASSQTGGLGGYTF. The sequence in DNA is TGCGCCAGCAGCCAAACGGGGGGATTGGGAGGCTACACCTTC.